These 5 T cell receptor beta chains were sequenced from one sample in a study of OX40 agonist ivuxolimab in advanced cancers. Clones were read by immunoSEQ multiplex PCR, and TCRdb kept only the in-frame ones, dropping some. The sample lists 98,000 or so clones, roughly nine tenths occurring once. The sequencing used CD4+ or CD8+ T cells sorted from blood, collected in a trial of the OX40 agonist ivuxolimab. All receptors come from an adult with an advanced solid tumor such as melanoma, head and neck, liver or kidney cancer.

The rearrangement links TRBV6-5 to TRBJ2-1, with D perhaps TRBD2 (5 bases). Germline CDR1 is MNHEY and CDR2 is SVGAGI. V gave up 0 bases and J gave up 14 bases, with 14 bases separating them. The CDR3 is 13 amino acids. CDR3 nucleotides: TGTGCCAGCAGTTACTCGCGCGCGGGCTCCAAGTTCTTC. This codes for CASSYSRAGSKFF.

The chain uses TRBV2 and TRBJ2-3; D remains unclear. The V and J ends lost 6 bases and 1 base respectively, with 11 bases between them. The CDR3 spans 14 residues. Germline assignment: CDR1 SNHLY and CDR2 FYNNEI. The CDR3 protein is CASRGYPGTDTQYF. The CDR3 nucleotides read TGTGCCAGCAGGGGCTACCCTGGCACAGATACGCAGTATTTT. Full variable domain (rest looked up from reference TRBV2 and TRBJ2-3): EPEVTQTPSHQVTQMGQEVILRCVPISNHLYFYWYRQILGQKVEFLVSFYNNEISEKSEIFDDQFSVERPDGSNFTLKIRSTKLEDSAMYFCASRGYPGTDTQYFGPGTRLTVL.

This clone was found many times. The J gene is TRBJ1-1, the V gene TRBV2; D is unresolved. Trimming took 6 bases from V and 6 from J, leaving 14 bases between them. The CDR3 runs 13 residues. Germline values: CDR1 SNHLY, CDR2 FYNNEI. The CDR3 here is CASRRSQLSEAFF. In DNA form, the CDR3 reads TGTGCCAGCAGGCGATCACAGTTGTCTGAAGCTTTCTTT.

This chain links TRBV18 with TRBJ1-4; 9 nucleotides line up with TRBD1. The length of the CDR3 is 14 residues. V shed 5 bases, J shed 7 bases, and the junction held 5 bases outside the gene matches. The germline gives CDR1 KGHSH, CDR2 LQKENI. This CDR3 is CASSWDRVGEKLFF. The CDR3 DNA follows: TGTGCCAGCTCATGGGACAGGGTTGGTGAAAAACTGTTTTTT. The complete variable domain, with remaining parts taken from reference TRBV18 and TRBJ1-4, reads NAGVMQNPRHLVRRRGQEARLRCSPMKGHSHVYWYRQLPEEGLKFMVYLQKENIIDESGMPKERFSAEFPKEGPSILRIQQVVRGDSAAYFCASSWDRVGEKLFFGSGTQLSVL.

CDR3 DNA: TGTGCCAGCAGTGAAGCGATAGCAGGGGGGTACGAGCAGTACGTC. Its translation is CASSEAIAGGYEQYV. V usage is TRBV6-1 and J usage is TRBJ2-7; D perhaps matches TRBD1 (7 bases). Germline V gene lookup returns CDR1 MNHNS and CDR2 SASEGT. V lost 0 bases to trimming and J lost 4 bases, with 13 bases between them. The CDR3 runs 15 residues.